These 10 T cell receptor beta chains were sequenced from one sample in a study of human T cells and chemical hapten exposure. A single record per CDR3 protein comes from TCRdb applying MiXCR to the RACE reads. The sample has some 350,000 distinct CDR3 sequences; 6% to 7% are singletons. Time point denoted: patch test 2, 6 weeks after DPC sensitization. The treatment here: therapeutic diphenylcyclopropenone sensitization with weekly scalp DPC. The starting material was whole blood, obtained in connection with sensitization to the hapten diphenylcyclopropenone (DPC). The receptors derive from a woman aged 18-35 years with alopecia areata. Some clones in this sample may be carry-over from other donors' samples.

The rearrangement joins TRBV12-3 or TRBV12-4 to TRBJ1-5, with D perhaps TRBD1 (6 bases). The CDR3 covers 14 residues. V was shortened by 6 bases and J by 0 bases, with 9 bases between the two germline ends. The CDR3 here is CASSRDNSNQPQHF. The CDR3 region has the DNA TGTGCCAGCAGCCGGGACAATAGCAATCAGCCCCAGCATTTT.

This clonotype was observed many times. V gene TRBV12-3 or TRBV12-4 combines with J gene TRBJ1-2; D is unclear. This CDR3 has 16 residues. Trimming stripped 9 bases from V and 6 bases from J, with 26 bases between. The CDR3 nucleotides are TGTGCCAGTATGGCCCTCAGTGAGGTATTCCGAAATGGCTACACCTTC. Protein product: CASMALSEVFRNGYTF.

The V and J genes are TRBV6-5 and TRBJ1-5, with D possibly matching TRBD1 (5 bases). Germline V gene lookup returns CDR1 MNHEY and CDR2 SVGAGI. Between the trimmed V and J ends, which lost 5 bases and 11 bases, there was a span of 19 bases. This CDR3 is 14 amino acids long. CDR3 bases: TGTGCCAGCAGTCTGGGACCTGGATATTGGGCCCAGCATTTT. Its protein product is CASSLGPGYWAQHF.

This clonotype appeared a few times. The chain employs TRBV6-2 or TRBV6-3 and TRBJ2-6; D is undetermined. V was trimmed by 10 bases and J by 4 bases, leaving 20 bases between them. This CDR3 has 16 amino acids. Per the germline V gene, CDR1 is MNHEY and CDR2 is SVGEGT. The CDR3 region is CATLKDANMGANVLTF. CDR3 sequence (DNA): TGTGCCACCCTGAAGGACGCTAATATGGGGGCCAACGTCCTGACTTTC.

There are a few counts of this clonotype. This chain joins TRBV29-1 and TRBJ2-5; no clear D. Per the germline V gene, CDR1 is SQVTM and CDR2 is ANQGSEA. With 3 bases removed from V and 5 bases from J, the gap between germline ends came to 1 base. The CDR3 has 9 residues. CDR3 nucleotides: TGCAGCGTTGATGAGACCCAGTACTTC. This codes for CSVDETQYF.

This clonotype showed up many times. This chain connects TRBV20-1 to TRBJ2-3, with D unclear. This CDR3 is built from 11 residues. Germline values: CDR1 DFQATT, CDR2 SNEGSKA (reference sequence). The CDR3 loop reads CAGRRTDTQYF. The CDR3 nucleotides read TGCGCCGGACGCCGCACAGATACGCAGTATTTT.

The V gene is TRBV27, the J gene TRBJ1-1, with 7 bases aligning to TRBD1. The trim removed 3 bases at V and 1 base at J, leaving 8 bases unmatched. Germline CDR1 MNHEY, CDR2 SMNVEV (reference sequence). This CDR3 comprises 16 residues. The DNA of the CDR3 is TGTGCCAGCAGTTTCGTGGCACAGGGGTGGAACACTGAAGCTTTCTTT. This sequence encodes CASSFVAQGWNTEAFF.

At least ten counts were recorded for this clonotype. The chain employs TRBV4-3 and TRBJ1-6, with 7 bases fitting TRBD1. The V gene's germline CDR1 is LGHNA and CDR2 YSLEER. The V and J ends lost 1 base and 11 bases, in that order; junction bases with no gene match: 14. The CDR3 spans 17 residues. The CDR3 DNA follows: TGCGCCAGCAGCCAAGTATTGTCGGGACAGCAGCCGGCACCCCTCCACTTT. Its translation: CASSQVLSGQQPAPLHF.

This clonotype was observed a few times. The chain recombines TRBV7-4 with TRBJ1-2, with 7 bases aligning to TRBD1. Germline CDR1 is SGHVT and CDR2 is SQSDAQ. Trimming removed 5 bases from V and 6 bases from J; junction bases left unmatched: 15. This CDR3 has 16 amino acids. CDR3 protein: CASSRPPGQIIDGYTF. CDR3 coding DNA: TGTGCCAGCAGCCGCCCACCGGGACAGATAATAGATGGCTACACCTTC.

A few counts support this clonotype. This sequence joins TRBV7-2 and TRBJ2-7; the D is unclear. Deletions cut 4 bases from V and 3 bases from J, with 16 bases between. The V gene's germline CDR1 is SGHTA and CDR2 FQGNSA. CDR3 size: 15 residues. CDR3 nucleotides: TGTGCCAGCAGCTACGCAGGAACTGTCAACTACGAGCAGTACTTC. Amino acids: CASSYAGTVNYEQYF. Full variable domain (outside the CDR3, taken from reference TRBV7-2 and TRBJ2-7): GAGVSQSPSNKVTEKGKDVELRCDPISGHTALYWYRQSLGQGLEFLIYFQGNSAPDKSGLPSDRFSAERTGGSVSTLTIQRTQQEDSAVYLCASSYAGTVNYEQYFGPGTRLTVT.